This T cell receptor (beta chain) appears in the sequencing data of a study of cytomegalovirus exposure and HLA in healthy donors. General study findings and limits: A few CMV-associated chains were confirmed in vitro to be specific for CMV antigens. Many donors shared some public TCRs, even though most TCR sequences were rare.

Using immunoSEQ multiplex PCR, the repertoire was profiled, and TCRdb retains in-frame clones only, with some absent. Here the sample spans 45,000 to 70,000 clones, just over 90% being singletons. With regard to this clone: What it binds is unknown.

The length of the CDR3 is 14 residues. CDR1 is SGHRS, CDR2 YFSETQ, per germline. Trimming left V 6 bases short and J 3 bases short, with 15 bases between. The clonotype comes from a woman in her late teens or twenties in good health and CMV-seronegative. This chain links TRBV5-1 with TRBJ1-1; D is possibly TRBD1 (5 bases). Sequencing was performed on PBMCs. The CDR3 coding sequence is TGCGCCAGCAAACTATGGGGAGGGGACACTGAAGCTTTCTTT. Translated: CASKLWGGDTEAFF. The full variable domain, with the rest looked up from reference TRBV5-1 and TRBJ1-1, is KAGVTQTPRYLIKTRGQQVTLSCSPISGHRSVSWYQQTPGQGLQFLFEYFSETQRNKGNFPGRFSGRQFSNSRSEMNVSTLELGDSALYLCASKLWGGDTEAFFGQGTRLTVV.